The TCR beta chain under discussion was sequenced for a study of T-cell memory formation after mild COVID-19. The table lists this clonotype with a few counts. The CDR3 contains 15 residues. Germline V gene sequence: CDR1 SNHLY, CDR2 FYNNEI. The V end was cut by 7 bases, the J end by 0 bases, with 13 bases between. With constant-segment primers, 5'RACE yielded cDNA libraries of TCR alpha and TCR beta that carried sample barcodes and UMIs. In TCRdb, the 5' RACE reads were re-called with MiXCR into one record per CDR3 protein. The sample has about 7,100 distinct CDR3 sequences, 58% seen once. The sequence derives from an adult who had mild COVID-19 (a few samples of this study predate the infection). Cell type and time point are not known. Source material: PBMCs or a T cell subset sorted from them (not recorded which). This chain connects TRBV2 to TRBJ1-5; tentative D call: TRBD1 (6 bases). CDR3 residues: CASTRGQNSNQPQHF. CDR3 bases: TGTGCCAGCACTAGAGGACAGAATAGCAATCAGCCCCAGCATTTT.